Each of the 6 T cell receptor beta chains below was sequenced from the same sample in a study of read filtering for tumor transcriptome and immune sequencing. From approximately 400 ng of RNA, a library with molecular barcoded alpha/delta and beta/gamma adaptors was made. TCRdb redid the calling of the reads with MiXCR, one entry per CDR3 protein. The sample includes tens of thousands of distinct CDR3 sequences, roughly an eighth of them seen just once. Input material: a population of CD138-negative cells sorted from bone marrow. These receptors all come from a donor aged 40 or over with multiple myeloma.

This clonotype was counted only a few times. One base away lies a much larger clone, so this may be a sequencing read error. V usage is TRBV27 and J usage is TRBJ2-1; a weak D match, TRBD2 (5 bases). The V end lost 3 bases, the J end lost 7 bases, and 10 bases lay between the germline ends. The germline V gene encodes CDR1 MNHEY and CDR2 SMNVEV (reference sequence). CDR3 length: 13 amino acids. Here the CDR3 reads CASSLGGLNEQFF. DNA for the CDR3: TGTGCCAGCAGTTTGGGCGGGCTGAATGAGCAGTTCTTC.

In its sample, this clonotype was seen many times. The chain is built from TRBV20-1 and TRBJ2-7; D may be TRBD1 (5 bases). The CDR3 sequence is 14 residues long. Germline-derived CDR1 and CDR2 are DFQATT and SNEGSKA (reference sequence). The V end was cut by 5 bases, the J end by 6 bases, with 20 bases between. CDR3 protein: CSASGLREPREQYF. CDR3 nucleotide sequence: TGCAGTGCTTCTGGGCTCAGGGAACCGCGCGAGCAGTACTTC.

The table lists this clonotype with many counts. This chain connects TRBV3-1 to TRBJ2-4; 7 nucleotides align to TRBD2. V trimming: 4 bases; J trimming: 1 base; junction bases outside the gene matches: 4. This CDR3 is 15 amino acids long. From germline, CDR1 is LGHDT and CDR2 YNNKEL (reference sequence). CDR3 protein: CASSRTRQAKNIQYF. In nucleotides, the CDR3 is TGTGCCAGCAGCCGGACTAGACAGGCCAAAAACATTCAGTACTTC.

This clonotype was found once. Compared with germline, one end of the junction differs, possibly owing to a read error. The V call is TRBV29-1, the J call TRBJ1-1; D remains unclear. Germline values: CDR1 SQVTM, CDR2 ANQGSEA. The CDR3 runs 13 residues. CDR3 loop: CSVELRETTEALF. The CDR3 nucleotides read TGCAGCGTTGAGCTCCGGGAAACGACTGAAGCCCTCTTT.

Ten or more counts support this clonotype. The chain recombines TRBV5-1 with TRBJ2-1; D unclear. This CDR3 contains 13 residues. With 5 bases removed from V and 5 bases from J, the gap between germline ends came to 11 bases. Germline assignment: CDR1 SGHRS and CDR2 YFSETQ. CDR3 in DNA: TGCGCCAGCAGTGTGGGTACGAACAATGAGCAGTTCTTC. Its protein is CASSVGTNNEQFF.

In this sample, this clonotype turned up many times. This chain connects TRBV29-1 to TRBJ2-1; D unresolved. CDR3 size: 12 residues. Trimming removed 6 bases at V and 8 bases at J, with 14 bases between. CDR1 and CDR2 from the germline V gene are SQVTM and ANQGSEA. CDR3: CSVDSGRDEQFF. CDR3 DNA sequence: TGCAGCGTAGACTCTGGACGGGATGAGCAGTTCTTC.